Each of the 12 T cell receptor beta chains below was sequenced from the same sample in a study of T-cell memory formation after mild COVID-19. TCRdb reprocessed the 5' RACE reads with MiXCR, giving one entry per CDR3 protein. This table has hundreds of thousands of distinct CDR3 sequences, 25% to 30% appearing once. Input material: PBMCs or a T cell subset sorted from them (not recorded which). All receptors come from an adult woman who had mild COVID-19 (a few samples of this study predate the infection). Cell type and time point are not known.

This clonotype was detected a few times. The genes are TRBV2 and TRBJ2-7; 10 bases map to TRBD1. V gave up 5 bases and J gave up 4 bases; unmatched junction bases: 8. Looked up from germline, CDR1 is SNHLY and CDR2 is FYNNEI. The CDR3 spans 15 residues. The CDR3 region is CASSSSGTGEYEQYF. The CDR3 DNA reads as TGTGCCAGCAGTAGTTCAGGGACAGGGGAGTACGAGCAGTACTTC.

CDR3 in DNA: TGTGCCAGCAGCCGGCGGGACAGCTTCAATTCACCCCTCCACTTT. Its protein product is CASSRRDSFNSPLHF. V gene TRBV6-6 combines with J gene TRBJ1-6, with TRBD1 matching over 7 bases. CDR3 length: 15 residues. The trim removed 6 bases at V and 7 bases at J, leaving 9 bases unmatched. Germline V gives CDR1 MNHNY, CDR2 SVGAGI (reference sequence).

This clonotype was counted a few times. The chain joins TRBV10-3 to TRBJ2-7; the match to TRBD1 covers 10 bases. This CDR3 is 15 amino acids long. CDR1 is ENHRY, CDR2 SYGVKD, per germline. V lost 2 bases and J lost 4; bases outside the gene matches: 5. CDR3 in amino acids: CAISEPGQGTYEQYF. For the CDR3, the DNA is TGTGCCATCAGTGAGCCGGGACAGGGGACGTACGAGCAGTACTTC.

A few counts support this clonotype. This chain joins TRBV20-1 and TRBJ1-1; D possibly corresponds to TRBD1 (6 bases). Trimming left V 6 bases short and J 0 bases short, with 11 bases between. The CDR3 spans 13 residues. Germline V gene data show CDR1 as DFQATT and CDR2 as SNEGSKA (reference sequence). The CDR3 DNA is TGCAGTGCCATACAGGGAGTGAACACTGAAGCTTTCTTT. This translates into CSAIQGVNTEAFF.

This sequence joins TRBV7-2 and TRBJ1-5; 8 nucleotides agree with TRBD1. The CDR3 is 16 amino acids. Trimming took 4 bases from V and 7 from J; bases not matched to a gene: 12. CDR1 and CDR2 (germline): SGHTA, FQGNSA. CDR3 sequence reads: CASSSRPDRVGQPQHF. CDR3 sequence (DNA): TGTGCCAGCAGCTCTCGCCCGGACAGGGTGGGCCAGCCCCAGCATTTT.

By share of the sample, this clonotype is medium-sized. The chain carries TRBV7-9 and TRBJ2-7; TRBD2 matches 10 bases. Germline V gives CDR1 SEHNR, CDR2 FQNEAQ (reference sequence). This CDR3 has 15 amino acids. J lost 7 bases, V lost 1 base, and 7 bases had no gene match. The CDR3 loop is CASSLGSSGRGEQYF. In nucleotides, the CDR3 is TGTGCCAGCAGCTTAGGTTCTAGCGGGAGAGGGGAGCAGTACTTC.

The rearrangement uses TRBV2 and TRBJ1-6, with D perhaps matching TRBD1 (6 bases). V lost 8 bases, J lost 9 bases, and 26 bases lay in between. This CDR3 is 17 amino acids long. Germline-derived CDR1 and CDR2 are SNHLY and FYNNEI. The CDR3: CASRGMVIGTGISPLHF. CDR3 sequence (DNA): TGTGCCAGCCGAGGGATGGTAATAGGAACAGGGATTTCACCCCTCCACTTT.

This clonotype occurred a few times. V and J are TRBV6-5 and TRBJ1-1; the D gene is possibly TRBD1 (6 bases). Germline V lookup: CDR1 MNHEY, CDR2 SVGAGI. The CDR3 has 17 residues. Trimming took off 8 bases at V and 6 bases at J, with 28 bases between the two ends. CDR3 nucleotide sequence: TGTGCCAGCCGACCCCGTGGGGGGGCATTGCTTTCCGCTGAAGCTTTCTTT. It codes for CASRPRGGALLSAEAFF.

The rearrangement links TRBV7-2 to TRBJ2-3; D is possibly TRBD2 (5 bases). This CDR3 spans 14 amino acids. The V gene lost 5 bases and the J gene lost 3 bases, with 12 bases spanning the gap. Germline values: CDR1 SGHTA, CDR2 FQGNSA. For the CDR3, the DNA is TGTGCCAGCAGCCGGCGGCGGGTAACAGATACGCAGTATTTT. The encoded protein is CASSRRRVTDTQYF.

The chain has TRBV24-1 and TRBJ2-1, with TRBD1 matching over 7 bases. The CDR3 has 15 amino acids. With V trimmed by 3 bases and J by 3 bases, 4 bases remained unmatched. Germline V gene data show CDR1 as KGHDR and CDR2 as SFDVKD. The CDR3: CATSDGSGGYNEQFF. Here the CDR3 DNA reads TGTGCCACCAGTGATGGCTCAGGGGGCTACAATGAGCAGTTCTTC.

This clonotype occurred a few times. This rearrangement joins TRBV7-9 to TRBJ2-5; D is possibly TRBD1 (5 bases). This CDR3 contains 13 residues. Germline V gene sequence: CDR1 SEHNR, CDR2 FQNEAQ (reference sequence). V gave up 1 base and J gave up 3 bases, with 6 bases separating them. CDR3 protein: CASSLVTEETQYF. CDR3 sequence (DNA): TGTGCCAGCAGCTTAGTGACAGAAGAGACCCAGTACTTC.

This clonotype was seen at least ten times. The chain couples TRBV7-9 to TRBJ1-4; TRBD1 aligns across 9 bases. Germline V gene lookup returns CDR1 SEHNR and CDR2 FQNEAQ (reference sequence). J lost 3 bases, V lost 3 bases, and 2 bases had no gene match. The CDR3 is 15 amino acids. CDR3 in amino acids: CASSLGDRANEKLFF. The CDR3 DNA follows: TGTGCCAGCAGCTTGGGGGACAGGGCTAATGAAAAACTGTTTTTT.